This T cell receptor (beta chain) derives from a study of blood T cell repertoires in COVID-19. The repertoire was sequenced with immunoSEQ multiplex PCR; TCRdb's copy has only in-frame clones and lacks some. This sample has 140,000 to 150,000 clones, with around 82% found just once. V lost 0 bases and J lost 4; bases outside the gene matches: 1. This CDR3 region has 14 residues. Germline V CDR1 and CDR2: LGHNA, YSLEER. The receptor's source is a woman aged 45 to 65 with acute or convalescent COVID-19. The chain links TRBV4-3 to TRBJ1-1, with TRBD1 matching over 8 bases. Sequences were obtained from peripheral blood. This chain's CDR3 is CASSQDTGGTEAFF. Written as DNA, the CDR3 is TGCGCCAGCAGCCAAGACACAGGGGGCACTGAAGCTTTCTTT.